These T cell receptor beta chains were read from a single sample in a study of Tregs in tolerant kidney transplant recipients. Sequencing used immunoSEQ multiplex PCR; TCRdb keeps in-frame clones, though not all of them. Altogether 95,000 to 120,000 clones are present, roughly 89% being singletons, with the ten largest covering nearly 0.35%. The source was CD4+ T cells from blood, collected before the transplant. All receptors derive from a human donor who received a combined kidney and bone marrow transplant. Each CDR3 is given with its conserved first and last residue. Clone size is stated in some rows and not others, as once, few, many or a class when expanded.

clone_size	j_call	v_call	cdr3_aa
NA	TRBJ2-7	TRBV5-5	CASSVTGLKDEQYF
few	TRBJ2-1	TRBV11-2	CASSSAGTGSNEQFF
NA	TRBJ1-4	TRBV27	CASHPLGGANEKLFF
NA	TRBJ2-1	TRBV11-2	CASSLLPGSIVSEQFF
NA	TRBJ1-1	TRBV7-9	CASSLIFVGQANTEAFF
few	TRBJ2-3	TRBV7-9	CASSSPSRAGASDTQYF
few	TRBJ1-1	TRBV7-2	CASRFGFTEAFF
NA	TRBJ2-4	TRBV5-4	CASSLGDSKNIQYF
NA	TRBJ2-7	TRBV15	CATAGLAGGPQEQYF
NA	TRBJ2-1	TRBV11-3	CASSLGGTSGAYNEQFF
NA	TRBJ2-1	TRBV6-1	CASTRTGDLYNEQFF
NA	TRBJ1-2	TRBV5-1	CASSLAGGLDLYGYTF
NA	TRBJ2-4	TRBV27	CASRVTLAGRDIQYF
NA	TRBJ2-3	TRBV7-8	CASSLGARGAGDTQYF
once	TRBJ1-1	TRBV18	CASSPQSGGAFF
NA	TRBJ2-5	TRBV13	CASSLLRETQYF
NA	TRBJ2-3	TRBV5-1	CASSLGLAGSTDTQYF
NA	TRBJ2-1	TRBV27	CASSPRQGEQFF
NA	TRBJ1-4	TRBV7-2	CASSYSTNEKLFF
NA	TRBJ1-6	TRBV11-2	CASSPWDRGNSPLHF
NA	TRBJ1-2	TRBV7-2	CASSPAGTVNYGYTF
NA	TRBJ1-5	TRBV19	CASSIGGQQNQPQHF
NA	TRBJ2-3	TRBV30	CAWSPAGAADTQYF
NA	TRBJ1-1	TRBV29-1	CSVVDRLNTEAFF
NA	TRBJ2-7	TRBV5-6	CASSLANAGDEQYF
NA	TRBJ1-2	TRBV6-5	CASRDAGFYGYTF
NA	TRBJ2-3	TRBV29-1	CSVEDALAGSSTDTQYF
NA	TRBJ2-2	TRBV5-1	CASSGVSGSDTGELFF
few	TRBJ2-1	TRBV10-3	CAISEGLAGGQEQFF
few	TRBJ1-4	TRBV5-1	CASSSGQGNEKLFF
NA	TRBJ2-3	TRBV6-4	CASSDGLAGSSTDTQYF
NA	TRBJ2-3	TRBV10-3	CAIRGGSTDTQYF
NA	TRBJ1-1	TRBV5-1	CASSLAQMDTEAFF
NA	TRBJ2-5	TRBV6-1	CASSESGGAGETQYF
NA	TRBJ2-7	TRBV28	CASRGTEYEQYF
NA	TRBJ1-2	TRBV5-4	CASTKGGQIYGYTF
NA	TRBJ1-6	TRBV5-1	CASSSTQGDSPLHF
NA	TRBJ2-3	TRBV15	CATRLAGDTDTQYF
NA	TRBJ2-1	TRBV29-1	CSVGGGVSGPYNEQFF
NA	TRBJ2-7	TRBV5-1	CASSFGGRANEQYF
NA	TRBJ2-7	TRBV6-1	CASSVNPKTYEQYF
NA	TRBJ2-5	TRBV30	CAWSRNSQETQYF
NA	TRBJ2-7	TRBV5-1	CASSLGGAIYEQYF
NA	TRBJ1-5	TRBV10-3	CATRRESGQPQHF
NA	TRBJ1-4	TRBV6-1	CASRATGSEKLFF
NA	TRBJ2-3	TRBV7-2	CASSLGRRQGNTDTQYF
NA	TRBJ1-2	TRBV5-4	CASSLPTGHYGYTF
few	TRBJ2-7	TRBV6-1	CASSATYEQYF
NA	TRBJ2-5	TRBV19	CASSTLAGVQEETQYF
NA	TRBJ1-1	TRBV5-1	CASSLVGGRGRGNTEAFF
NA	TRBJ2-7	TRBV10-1	CASSGTGSYEQYF
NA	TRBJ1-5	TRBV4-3	CASSQGDRGDQPQHF
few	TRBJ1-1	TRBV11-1	CASSFERISEAEAFF
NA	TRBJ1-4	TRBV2	CASTAMVELFF
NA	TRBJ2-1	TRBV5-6	CASSLLQQGDEQFF
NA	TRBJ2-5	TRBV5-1	CASSFKGQAQETQYF